Listed here are 32 T cell receptor beta chains from one sample, sequenced in a study of persistence of HIV-infected CD4 T cells. Their antigens remain unidentified. Sequencing used immunoSEQ version 4 in survey mode. Repertoires were generated with immunoSEQ multiplex PCR, while TCRdb's copy carries only in-frame clones and drops some. Among 25,000 to 40,000 clones listed, around four fifths were seen once. Cells were stimulated with overlapping HIV-1 Gag 15-mer peptides. CD40L-negative CD69-negative CD45RO-high memory CD4+ T cells were sorted as populations depleted of antigen-responding cells. The sample here was CD4+ T cells sorted from PBMCs after roughly 18-hour stimulation, taken from a patient who received antiretroviral therapy. These receptors all come from an adult woman with HIV who was CMV-seropositive.

This clone has just a few counts. The rearrangement uses TRBV9 and TRBJ2-7, with D possibly TRBD1 on 7 matching bases. CDR3 length equals 14 residues. The V end was cut by 4 bases, the J end by 7 bases, with 18 bases between. Germline V lookup: CDR1 SGDLS, CDR2 YYNGEE. The CDR3 bases are TGTGCCAGCAGCCAGGGGGGACCTCTGTGGGAGCAGTACTTC. Its protein product is CASSQGGPLWEQYF.

The CDR3 coding sequence is TGCAGCGTTGTAGAAGGGAACACTGAAGCTTTCTTT. This translates into CSVVEGNTEAFF. The genes are TRBV29-1 and TRBJ1-1, with D unresolved. Germline V CDR1 and CDR2: SQVTM, ANQGSEA. V was trimmed by 4 bases and J by 1 base, leaving 7 bases between them. The CDR3 is 12 residues long.

This clone has a handful of counts. V and J are TRBV15 and TRBJ1-1; D is ambiguous. The V end was cut by 0 bases, the J end by 0 bases, with 14 bases between. The CDR3 is made up of 17 amino acids. Germline CDR1 LNHNV, CDR2 YYDKDF (reference sequence). CDR3 in amino acids: CATSREARGIMNTEAFF. The CDR3 nucleotides are TGTGCCACCAGCAGAGAAGCCCGAGGGATTATGAACACTGAAGCTTTCTTT.

This chain links TRBV15 with TRBJ1-2, with no clear D. Trimming removed 0 bases from V and 4 bases from J, with 3 bases in between. The CDR3 sequence is 12 residues long. Germline V gives CDR1 LNHNV, CDR2 YYDKDF (reference sequence). CDR3 region: CATSRDGYGYTF. CDR3 DNA: TGTGCCACCAGCAGAGACGGCTATGGCTACACCTTC.

V and J are TRBV28 and TRBJ1-3, with 9 bases identical to TRBD1. With 5 bases clipped from V and 0 bases from J, the junction kept 5 bases outside the gene matches. CDR1 and CDR2 (germline): MDHEN, SYDVKM. The CDR3 has 16 residues. This chain's CDR3 is CASSILQGASGNTIYF. Here the CDR3 DNA reads TGTGCCAGCAGTATACTACAGGGGGCCTCTGGAAACACCATATATTTT.

The chain links TRBV28 to TRBJ1-1, with D possibly TRBD1 on 5 matching bases. The CDR3 covers 14 residues. The germline CDR1 and CDR2 sequences are MDHEN and SYDVKM. V lost 6 bases to trimming and J lost 3 bases, with 14 bases between them. The CDR3 DNA follows: TGTGCCAGCAGCGGAGGGATAGGGGACACTGAAGCTTTCTTT. Translating gives CASSGGIGDTEAFF.

The chain is built from TRBV7-2 and TRBJ1-2; D ambiguous. V gave up 5 bases and J gave up 4 bases, with 14 bases separating them. The CDR3 has 14 residues. Per the germline V gene, CDR1 is SGHTA and CDR2 is FQGNSA. The chain's CDR3 is CASSPPTQIYGYTF. Here the CDR3 DNA reads TGTGCCAGCAGCCCCCCGACCCAGATCTATGGCTACACCTTC.

The gene calls are TRBV5-1 and TRBJ2-3, with 11 bases that match TRBD2. Per the germline V gene, CDR1 is SGHRS and CDR2 is YFSETQ. The J segment lost 4 bases and the V segment lost 6 bases, leaving 10 bases of the junction unmatched. CDR3 length equals 16 residues. The CDR3 DNA reads as TGCGCCAGCAAGGGACTAGCGGTTGGGGGTGCAGATACGCAGTATTTT. It specifies CASKGLAVGGADTQYF.

The rearrangement uses TRBV5-1 and TRBJ2-5; 15 bases match TRBD2. Germline-derived CDR1 and CDR2 are SGHRS and YFSETQ. J was trimmed by 4 bases and V by 4 bases; bases with no gene match: 8. This CDR3 spans 17 amino acids. CDR3 amino acids: CASSHGTSGGRGETQYF. DNA for the CDR3: TGCGCCAGCAGCCACGGGACTAGCGGGGGGCGCGGAGAGACCCAGTACTTC. Complete variable domain (other parts from reference TRBV5-1 and TRBJ2-5): KAGVTQTPRYLIKTRGQQVTLSCSPISGHRSVSWYQQTPGQGLQFLFEYFSETQRNKGNFPGRFSGRQFSNSRSEMNVSTLELGDSALYLCASSHGTSGGRGETQYFGPGTRLLVL.

The V call is TRBV3-1 (or the pseudogene TRBV3-2), the J call TRBJ2-5, with TRBD2 matching over 10 bases. There are 17 residues in the CDR3. CDR1 and CDR2 (germline): LGHDT, YNNKEL (reference sequence). The trim removed 0 bases at V and 5 bases at J, leaving 9 bases unmatched. The chain's CDR3 is CASSQELTSGVRETQYF. CDR3 nucleotide sequence: TGTGCCAGCAGCCAAGAGCTCACTAGCGGGGTACGGGAGACCCAGTACTTC.

The chain is built from TRBV7-3 and TRBJ2-1; D ambiguous. V dropped 0 bases and J dropped 5 bases, with 5 bases sitting between them. CDR3 size: 13 residues. Per the germline V gene, CDR1 is SGHTA and CDR2 is FQGTGA. The CDR3 region is CASSLTQNNEQFF. CDR3 DNA: TGTGCCAGCAGCTTAACTCAGAACAATGAGCAGTTCTTC. The full variable domain, with the rest looked up from reference TRBV7-3 and TRBJ2-1, is GAGVSQTPSNKVTEKGKYVELRCDPISGHTALYWYRQSLGQGPEFLIYFQGTGAADDSGLPNDRFFAVRPEGSVSTLKIQRTERGDSAVYLCASSLTQNNEQFFGPGTRLTVL.

V and J are TRBV6-1 and TRBJ1-3; D is uncertain. The CDR3 spans 17 residues. Germline CDR1 is MNHNS and CDR2 is SASEGT. Trimming pared 4 bases from V and 2 bases from J, leaving 18 bases between. The CDR3 bases are TGTGCCAGCAGTGTCGGAAGGGAAATAAGAGCTGGAAACACCATATATTTT. Translated: CASSVGREIRAGNTIYF.

This clone was seen a single time. The chain carries TRBV5-1 and TRBJ2-5; D is ambiguous. Per the germline V gene, CDR1 is SGHRS and CDR2 is YFSETQ. The V end was cut by 0 bases, the J end by 5 bases, with 14 bases between. The CDR3 runs to 15 residues. Here the CDR3 DNA reads TGCGCCAGCAGCTTGGCCGGCCGTACGATGGAGACCCAGTACTTC. As protein: CASSLAGRTMETQYF.

There are a few counts of this clone. This rearrangement joins TRBV28 to TRBJ1-3; unclear D gene. The V and J ends lost 6 bases and 0 bases respectively, with 12 bases between them. CDR3 size: 15 residues. Germline CDR1 is MDHEN and CDR2 is SYDVKM. The CDR3 sequence: CASRNAGASGNTIYF. The CDR3 coding sequence is TGTGCCAGCAGGAATGCGGGTGCCTCTGGAAACACCATATATTTT.

The chain couples TRBV6-5 to TRBJ1-6; D call uncertain. The CDR3 covers 12 residues. Trimming left V 5 bases short and J 10 bases short, with 9 bases between. CDR1 MNHEY and CDR2 SVGAGI come from the germline V gene. The DNA for the CDR3 is TGTGCCAGCAGTAATCCAGAATCACCCCTCCACTTT. Its translation: CASSNPESPLHF.

The V call is TRBV4-1, the J call TRBJ2-1, with D possibly matching TRBD1 (6 bases). The CDR3 is 17 residues long. Trimming shortened V by 2 bases and J by 3 bases, and 17 bases separated the two germline ends. The V gene's germline CDR1 is MGHRA and CDR2 YSYEKL. This CDR3 reads CASSQNPDRTSYNEQFF. As DNA, the CDR3 is TGCGCCAGCAGCCAAAATCCCGACAGGACGAGCTACAATGAGCAGTTCTTC.

This chain uses TRBV2 with TRBJ1-2; D not certain. CDR3 size: 13 residues. In germline, CDR1 is SNHLY, CDR2 FYNNEI. V lost 3 bases to trimming and J lost 8 bases, with 13 bases between them. CDR3 nucleotide sequence: TGTGCCAGCAGTGATTCCGCCCTGGCCGGCTACACCTTC. This translates into CASSDSALAGYTF.

The chain employs TRBV3-1 (or the pseudogene TRBV3-2) and TRBJ1-1, with D possibly matching TRBD1 (5 bases). Germline-derived CDR1 and CDR2 are LGHDT and YNNKEL (reference sequence). This CDR3 region has 14 residues. V was cut by 4 bases and J by 2 bases, with 11 bases left in between. The chain's CDR3 is CASSPGQINTEAFF. CDR3 nucleotide sequence: TGTGCCAGCAGCCCAGGGCAAATCAACACTGAAGCTTTCTTT.

The rearrangement joins TRBV10-3 to TRBJ1-2; TRBD1 might be the D (6 bases). The length of the CDR3 is 13 residues. V was trimmed by 10 bases and J by 2 bases, leaving 14 bases between them. Germline V lookup: CDR1 ENHRY, CDR2 SYGVKD. DNA of the CDR3: TGTGCCACCGAGACAGGCGCAAACTATGGCTACACCTTC. Translation: CATETGANYGYTF.

This clone was found once. The chain is built from TRBV19 and TRBJ2-7; the D gene is possibly TRBD2 (5 bases). The germline V gene encodes CDR1 LNHDA and CDR2 SQIVND (reference sequence). Trimming shortened V by 1 base and J by 1 base, and 14 bases separated the two germline ends. This CDR3 has 16 amino acids. The CDR3 spells CASSIGPWTGSYEQYF. In DNA form, the CDR3 reads TGTGCCAGTAGTATAGGGCCTTGGACGGGGTCCTACGAGCAGTACTTC.

The chain combines TRBV12-5 with TRBJ2-1; 7 positions match TRBD1. The CDR3 has 15 amino acids. With 5 bases clipped from V and 4 bases from J, the junction kept 8 bases outside the gene matches. Germline lookup yields CDR1 LGHNT and CDR2 FRNRAP. CDR3 loop: CASGPHEGAYNEQFF. In DNA, the CDR3 is TGTGCTAGTGGTCCCCACGAGGGGGCATACAATGAGCAGTTCTTC.

This sequence joins TRBV19 and TRBJ1-1; D unresolved. V lost 1 base and J lost 1, with 7 bases in between. The V gene's germline CDR1 is LNHDA and CDR2 SQIVND (reference sequence). The CDR3 spans 14 residues. This CDR3 is CASSIGRGNTEAFF. The CDR3 DNA follows: TGTGCCAGTAGTATAGGTCGGGGGAACACTGAAGCTTTCTTT. Full variable domain (outside the CDR3, taken from reference TRBV19 and TRBJ1-1): DGGITQSPKYLFRKEGQNVTLSCEQNLNHDAMYWYRQDPGQGLRLIYYSQIVNDFQKGDIAEGYSVSREKKESFPLTVTSAQKNPTAFYLCASSIGRGNTEAFFGQGTRLTVV.

This clone was counted a single time. The gene calls are TRBV7-2 and TRBJ1-5; no clear D gene. From germline, CDR1 is SGHTA and CDR2 FQGNSA. Trimming took off 0 bases at V and 4 bases at J, with 10 bases between the two ends. The CDR3 has 15 residues. The CDR3 sequence: CASSLASDTNQPQHF. CDR3 nucleotides: TGTGCCAGCAGCTTAGCATCCGACACTAATCAGCCCCAGCATTTT.

V and J are TRBV2 and TRBJ2-5, with a tentative D call TRBD2 (5 bases). Germline V gives CDR1 SNHLY, CDR2 FYNNEI. This CDR3 is 14 amino acids long. V lost 5 bases to trimming and J lost 2 bases, with 12 bases between them. DNA for the CDR3: TGTGCCAGCAGTCCGGACTTAAATCAAGAGACCCAGTACTTC. This sequence encodes CASSPDLNQETQYF.

V and J are TRBV24-1 and TRBJ2-3; D is unclear. The CDR3 covers 15 residues. Per the germline V gene, CDR1 is KGHDR and CDR2 is SFDVKD. Trimming removed 5 bases from V and 0 bases from J, with 11 bases in between. This CDR3 reads CATSGAMGSTDTQYF. The DNA for the CDR3 is TGTGCCACCAGTGGCGCTATGGGTAGCACAGATACGCAGTATTTT.

The rearrangement joins TRBV12-5 to TRBJ1-2; a weak D match, TRBD1 (6 bases). This CDR3 is 15 amino acids long. Germline V CDR1 and CDR2: LGHNT, FRNRAP. Trimming stripped 1 base from V and 2 bases from J, with 11 bases between. This CDR3 reads CASGLANRVNYGYTF. The CDR3 DNA is TGTGCTAGTGGTTTGGCCAACAGGGTAAACTATGGCTACACCTTC.

The chain employs TRBV18 and TRBJ2-3; TRBD1 matches at 7 bases. Germline CDR1 KGHSH, CDR2 LQKENI. The trim removed 1 base at V and 5 bases at J, leaving 6 bases unmatched. CDR3 length: 15 amino acids. The CDR3 DNA follows: TGTGCCAGCTCACCACAGGGGGCGCAGAAAGATACGCAGTATTTT. It specifies CASSPQGAQKDTQYF.

This chain joins TRBV5-1 and TRBJ1-1; a weak D match, TRBD1 (6 bases). The length of the CDR3 is 13 residues. With 4 bases removed from V and 7 bases from J, the gap between germline ends came to 14 bases. Germline V gives CDR1 SGHRS, CDR2 YFSETQ. The CDR3 region is CASSQGQPYEAFF. CDR3 DNA: TGCGCCAGCAGCCAGGGACAACCCTATGAAGCTTTCTTT.

V usage is TRBV9 and J usage is TRBJ2-2, with 10 positions matching TRBD1. This CDR3 is 18 amino acids long. J was trimmed by 6 bases and V by 5 bases; bases with no gene match: 16. Germline-derived CDR1 and CDR2 are SGDLS and YYNGEE. DNA for the CDR3: TGTGCCAGCAGAGGAGGGGCTAAGACAGGGGGCCTGGCCGGGGAGCTGTTTTTT. Protein: CASRGGAKTGGLAGELFF.

This clone was seen once. The sample has other DNA sequences that encode this CDR3 too. The chain has TRBV28 and TRBJ2-5; 12 bases align to TRBD2. Germline lookup yields CDR1 MDHEN and CDR2 SYDVKM. The CDR3 is made up of 20 amino acids. V gave up 1 base and J gave up 4 bases; unmatched junction bases: 16. The CDR3 region is CASSLFGKGSGLAGRETQYF. In nucleotides, the CDR3 is TGTGCCAGCAGTTTATTCGGAAAGGGGAGTGGACTAGCGGGAAGAGAGACCCAGTACTTC.

The J gene is TRBJ2-1, the V gene TRBV5-1, with D possibly TRBD1 on 6 matching bases. V lost 2 bases and J 0 bases, leaving 9 bases between the germline ends. CDR3 length: 15 residues. Germline V gives CDR1 SGHRS, CDR2 YFSETQ. The CDR3 here is CASSFTTGSYNEQFF. In DNA form, the CDR3 reads TGCGCCAGCAGCTTCACGACAGGCTCCTACAATGAGCAGTTCTTC. Drawing the rest from reference TRBV5-1 and TRBJ2-1, the complete variable domain is KAGVTQTPRYLIKTRGQQVTLSCSPISGHRSVSWYQQTPGQGLQFLFEYFSETQRNKGNFPGRFSGRQFSNSRSEMNVSTLELGDSALYLCASSFTTGSYNEQFFGPGTRLTVL.

J is TRBJ2-7 and V is TRBV2, with 7 bases lining up with TRBD1. Germline CDR1 reads SNHLY; CDR2 reads FYNNEI. V lost 6 bases to trimming and J lost 7 bases; unmatched junction nucleotides: 9. The CDR3 covers 13 residues. The CDR3 DNA reads as TGTGCCAGCAGCATATATGGACAGGTGGAGCAGTACTTC. It encodes CASSIYGQVEQYF.